This is a list of T cell receptor beta chains from one sample in a study of blood T cell repertoires in COVID-19. Measured with immunoSEQ multiplex PCR; TCRdb has only the in-frame clones, and not every one. The sample contains 150,000 or so clones, about 80% of which appear only once. Sequenced input: peripheral blood. These TCRs come from a woman at least 80 years old with acute or convalescent COVID-19. The CDR3 runs from the conserved cysteine through the conserved F or W. D genes are given only for firm matches. Size is omitted from some rows. Given values are once, few, many or a class for expanded clones.

CASSLSRDPGQSQHF	TGTGCCAGCAGCCTCAGCCGGGATCCGGGACAGTCCCAGCATTTT	TRBJ1-5	TRBD1	TRBV3-1/TRBV3-2	-
CASSPTGGVNYGYTF	TGTGCCAGCAGTCCGACAGGTGGGGTTAACTATGGCTACACCTTC	TRBJ1-2	-	TRBV2	once
CASSLGPGTYEKLFF	TGTGCCAGCAGCTTAGGCCCCGGGACATATGAAAAACTGTTTTTT	TRBJ1-4	-	TRBV11-2	-
CASSQVPSGTGGFEYTEAFF	TGTGCCAGCAGCCAAGTCCCCTCCGGGACAGGGGGTTTCGAATATACTGAAGCTTTCTTT	TRBJ1-1	TRBD1	TRBV4-2	-
CASSPTGGNGYEQYF	TGTGCCAGCTCACCGACAGGGGGCAACGGCTACGAGCAGTACTTC	TRBJ2-7	TRBD1	TRBV18	-
CASSLMNTEAFF	TGTGCCAGCAGTTTAATGAACACTGAAGCTTTCTTT	TRBJ1-1	-	TRBV6-5	-
CASMGTSGRARTGELFF	TGTGCCAGTATGGGGACTAGCGGGAGGGCTCGCACCGGGGAGCTGTTTTTT	TRBJ2-2	TRBD2	TRBV19	-
CSATAGQLYGYTF	TGCAGTGCCACGGCAGGACAGCTCTATGGCTACACCTTC	TRBJ1-2	-	TRBV29-1	-
CASSFGTGVRDYEQYF	TGTGCCAGCAGCTTTGGGACAGGGGTGCGGGACTACGAGCAGTACTTC	TRBJ2-7	TRBD1	TRBV5-6	-
CATTGATNEKLFF	TGTGCCACCACAGGGGCAACTAATGAAAAACTGTTTTTT	TRBJ1-4	TRBD1	TRBV28	-
CASSVGGGYGYTF	TGTGCCAGCAGTGTCGGCGGAGGCTATGGCTACACCTTC	TRBJ1-2	-	TRBV2	few
CASSQDTADYQPQHF	TGTGCCAGCAGCCAAGATACGGCAGACTATCAGCCCCAGCATTTT	TRBJ1-5	-	TRBV3-1/TRBV3-2	many
CASSQEDSRNYGYTF	TGTGCCAGCAGCCAAGAGGACTCACGGAACTATGGCTACACCTTC	TRBJ1-2	-	TRBV3-1/TRBV3-2	-
CASSPGTGGIETFF	TGCGCCAGCAGCCCCGGGACAGGAGGAATAGAGACTTTCTTT	TRBJ1-1	TRBD1	TRBV5-1	-
CASSAREGSAGELFF	TGCGCCAGCAGTGCCCGGGAGGGGTCGGCCGGGGAGCTGTTTTTT	TRBJ2-2	TRBD2	TRBV5-1	few
CASRSDRGRLTGELFF	TGTGCCAGCAGAAGTGACAGGGGGCGCCTCACCGGGGAGCTGTTTTTT	TRBJ2-2	TRBD1	TRBV28	-
CASSVRDRGEQFF	TGTGCCAGCAGTGTTCGGGACAGGGGTGAGCAGTTCTTC	TRBJ2-1	TRBD1	TRBV2	few
CASSPLSGEKLFF	TGTGCCAGCTCGCCACTGTCCGGTGAAAAACTGTTTTTT	TRBJ1-4	-	TRBV6-5	-
CASRFTVAGSNEQFF	TGTGCCAGTAGGTTCACTGTAGCGGGTTCGAATGAGCAGTTCTTC	TRBJ2-1	TRBD2	TRBV19	-
CAIRDRAFRANVLTF	TGTGCCATCAGGGACAGGGCGTTTAGGGCCAACGTCCTGACTTTC	TRBJ2-6	TRBD1	TRBV10-3	-
CAIGQGFNYGYTF	TGTGCCATCGGACAGGGGTTTAACTATGGCTACACCTTC	TRBJ1-2	TRBD1	TRBV12-3/TRBV12-4	-
CASSLGSGQEQYF	TGTGCCAGCAGCTTAGGTAGCGGCCAGGAGCAGTACTTC	TRBJ2-7	-	TRBV7-2	once
CASSRAGSYNEQFF	TGTGCCAGCTCAAGGGCGGGGTCCTACAATGAGCAGTTCTTC	TRBJ2-1	-	TRBV18	-